These T cell receptor beta chains were read from a single sample in a study of patients and donors after allogeneic stem cell transplantation. TCRdb re-called the RT-PCR reads through MiXCR, storing one row per CDR3 protein. In the table there are about 960,000 distinct CDR3 sequences, 18% of which are singletons. Sequencing was done on a sample of blood, either unsorted or a sorted T cell fraction (not recorded which). The receptors shown here come from a human donor who was either an allogeneic HSCT recipient or a stem cell or donor lymphocyte infusion donor (not recorded which). It is not recorded whose cells these are; they may come from a transplant donor. Both conserved end residues are part of each CDR3. D genes are given only for firm matches. Expanded clones get a size class; other rows say once, few or many, or leave the size out.

j_call	clone_size	d_call	v_call	cdr3_nt	cdr3_aa
TRBJ1-6	many	.	TRBV5-1	TGCGCCAGCAGCTTGGAGGGAAGGAATTCACCCCTCCACTTT	CASSLEGRNSPLHF
TRBJ1-2	.	.	TRBV21-1	TGTGCCAGCAGCAAGGATGGATCCGTGTTTGGCTACACCTTC	CASSKDGSVFGYTF
TRBJ1-2	few	.	TRBV24-1	TGTGCCACCAGTGATTCGCGGGCGAATGGCTACACCTTC	CATSDSRANGYTF
TRBJ1-3	.	TRBD1	TRBV30	TGTGCCTGGGGACGGGACAGGATTGGAAACACCATATATTTT	CAWGRDRIGNTIYF
TRBJ2-3	many	TRBD2	TRBV7-8	TGTGCCAGCAGCTTACCGGGAGGGGATACGCAGTATTTT	CASSLPGGDTQYF
TRBJ2-3	.	.	TRBV7-2	TGTGCCAGCAGCTCCCTGGAAGGAGTCGTGGGCACAGATACGCAGTATTTT	CASSSLEGVVGTDTQYF
TRBJ2-3	.	.	TRBV28	TGTGCCAGCAGAGCCGGTGGAGGGTTAGTAGCAGATACGCAGTATTTT	CASRAGGGLVADTQYF
TRBJ2-3	.	.	TRBV15	TGTGCCACCAGCAGAGGAAATACGCAGTATTTT	CATSRGNTQYF
TRBJ1-2	few	.	TRBV19	TGTGCCAGTAGACCTCTGGACCCCCGGGGGATATATGGCTACACCTTC	CASRPLDPRGIYGYTF
TRBJ1-3	.	.	TRBV6-1	TGTGCCAGCTTAGGACGGCCCTCTGGAAACACCATATATTTT	CASLGRPSGNTIYF
TRBJ1-2	few	.	TRBV28	TGTGCCAGCAGTCCTCCCAAAAGTGGCTACACCTTC	CASSPPKSGYTF
TRBJ1-4	.	.	TRBV6-1	TGTGCCAGCAGTGTAACTAAGAGAAAGGAAAAACTGTTTTTT	CASSVTKRKEKLFF
TRBJ1-2	.	TRBD1	TRBV18	TGTGCCAGCTCCCCTGACAGGGCAACGTATAACTATGGCTACACCTTC	CASSPDRATYNYGYTF
TRBJ1-3	many	.	TRBV4-3	TGCGCCAGCAGCCAAGATCGGGGGCTAGGAAACACCATATATTTT	CASSQDRGLGNTIYF
TRBJ2-7	.	.	TRBV4-2	TGTGCCAGCAGCCAAGAGGCTAAGTCCCACGAGCAGTACTTC	CASSQEAKSHEQYF
TRBJ2-1	.	TRBD2	TRBV12-3/TRBV12-4	TGTGCCAGCAGCCCGGCGGGGGATAAACCCTACAATGAGCAGTTCTTC	CASSPAGDKPYNEQFF
TRBJ2-7	.	.	TRBV27	TGTGCCAGCAGTTTCCAGGCGGGTGGTTTTGTCTACGAGCAGTACTTC	CASSFQAGGFVYEQYF
TRBJ2-3	.	.	TRBV11-2	TGTGCCAGCAGCTCAAGTAGACTAGTCACAGATACGCAGTATTTT	CASSSSRLVTDTQYF
TRBJ2-1	few	.	TRBV20-1	TGCAGTGCTAGAGATCATGGGTTTTACAATGAGCAGTTCTTC	CSARDHGFYNEQFF
TRBJ2-5	few	.	TRBV29-1	TGCAGCGGCGACCCCGATCTACAAGAGACCCAGTACTTC	CSGDPDLQETQYF
TRBJ2-7	few	.	TRBV12-3/TRBV12-4	TGTGCCAGCAGTTTTTCGTGGGACACTTACGAGCAGTACTTC	CASSFSWDTYEQYF
TRBJ1-2	many	.	TRBV12-3/TRBV12-4	TGTGCCAGCAGTTTCGAGACTCCAAACTATGGCTACACCTTC	CASSFETPNYGYTF
TRBJ2-7	few	TRBD2	TRBV7-9	TGTGCCAGCAGCGGAACAGCGGGGGGGCCGCGTGAGCAGTACTTC	CASSGTAGGPREQYF
TRBJ2-7	few	.	TRBV9	TGTGCCAGCAGCGTAGCAGGAGGCTGGGACGAGCAGTACTTC	CASSVAGGWDEQYF
TRBJ1-2	.	.	TRBV9	TGTGCCAGCAGCGTAGAGGAGGGACGGGCCAGGTGCTACACCTTC	CASSVEEGRARCYTF
TRBJ2-2	.	.	TRBV7-3	TGTGCCAGCAGCCCCCCTAATGCCGGGGAGCTGTTTTTT	CASSPPNAGELFF
TRBJ1-1	.	TRBD1	TRBV3-1	TGTGCCAGCAGCCAGACCCCGGGACAGGGGGCGCGTGGTGACACTGAAGCTTTCTTT	CASSQTPGQGARGDTEAFF
TRBJ2-5	.	TRBD2	TRBV9	TGTGCCAGCAGCCTGACGCCAGCGGGAGGGTTTGAGACCCAGTACTTC	CASSLTPAGGFETQYF
TRBJ1-2	once	.	TRBV20-1	TGCAGTGCCACCAATTCCAGAGCAGTTCGGAACTACACCTTC	CSATNSRAVRNYTF
TRBJ2-7	few	.	TRBV20-1	TGCAGTGCTAGGAAGGGCGGGAAAGCCTACGAGCAGTACTTC	CSARKGGKAYEQYF
TRBJ2-3	few	.	TRBV12-3/TRBV12-4	TGTGCCAGCAGGGGGGGACTTAGCACAGATACGCAGTATTTT	CASRGGLSTDTQYF
TRBJ2-5	few	TRBD1	TRBV2	TGTGCCAGCCGCCGACAGGGGCCGGGGGACCAGTACTTC	CASRRQGPGDQYF
TRBJ2-5	.	TRBD2	TRBV12-3/TRBV12-4	TGTGCCAGCAGTTCTCATAGCGGGGCCCAAGAGACCCAGTACTTC	CASSSHSGAQETQYF
TRBJ2-5	few	.	TRBV4-1	TGCGCCAGCAGCCTAACCGGGCCCCTGGAGACCCAGTACTTC	CASSLTGPLETQYF
TRBJ1-6	few	.	TRBV25-1	TGTGCCAGCAGGGGGTTGGGCGGGCCGGGATCACCCCTCCACTTT	CASRGLGGPGSPLHF
TRBJ2-2	few	.	TRBV7-2	TGTGCCAGCAGCTTAATGGGGGCCCCGAACACCGGGGAGCTGTTTTTT	CASSLMGAPNTGELFF